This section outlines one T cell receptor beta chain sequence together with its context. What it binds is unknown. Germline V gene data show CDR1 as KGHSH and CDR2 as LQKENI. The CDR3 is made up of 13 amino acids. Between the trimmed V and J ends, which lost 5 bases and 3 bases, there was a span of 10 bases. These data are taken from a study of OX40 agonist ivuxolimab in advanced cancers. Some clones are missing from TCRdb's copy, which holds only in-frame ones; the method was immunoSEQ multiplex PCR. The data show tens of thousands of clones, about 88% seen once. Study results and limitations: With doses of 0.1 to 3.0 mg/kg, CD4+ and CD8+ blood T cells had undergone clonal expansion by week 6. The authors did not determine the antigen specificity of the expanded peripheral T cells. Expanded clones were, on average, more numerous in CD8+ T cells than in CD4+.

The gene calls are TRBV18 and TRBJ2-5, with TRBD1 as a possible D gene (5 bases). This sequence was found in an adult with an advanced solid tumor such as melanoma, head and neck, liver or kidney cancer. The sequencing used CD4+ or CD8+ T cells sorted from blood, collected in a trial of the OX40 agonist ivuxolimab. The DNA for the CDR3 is TGTGCCAGCTCAGTACAGGTTGAAGAGACCCAGTACTTC. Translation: CASSVQVEETQYF.